The clone carrying this T cell receptor (beta chain) has at least ten counts. The sample's time point: patch test 2, 6 weeks after DPC sensitization. Treatment here: therapeutic diphenylcyclopropenone sensitization with weekly scalp DPC. V was trimmed by 7 bases and J by 2 bases, leaving 8 bases between them. There are 11 residues in the CDR3. Germline-derived CDR1 and CDR2 are DFQATT and SNEGSKA (reference sequence). The entry originates in a study of human T cells and chemical hapten exposure. Overall study context: Minor pooled library volume differences mainly drove per-sample TCR yield variation.

Unique molecular identifiers were affixed to discrete cDNA molecules within the library. TCRdb re-derived calls from the RACE reads in MiXCR, one entry per CDR3 protein. The table lists about 40,000 distinct CDR3 sequences, approximately 3.4% of them singletons, with 6.5% to 8% in the top ten. This clonotype originated in a middle-aged man with alopecia areata. Some clones in this sample may be carry-over from other donors' samples. The chain recombines TRBV20-1 with TRBJ1-1, with D hard to call. Sequences were derived from whole blood, sampled in connection with sensitization to the hapten diphenylcyclopropenone (DPC). CDR3 protein: CSEGANTEAFF. The CDR3 DNA reads TGCAGTGAAGGTGCAAACACTGAAGCTTTCTTT.